This T cell receptor (beta chain) came from a study of metastatic and nonmetastatic thyroid tumors. Study-wide findings and caveats: Across blood and tumor, TCR beta diversity in malignant thyroid tumors was reportedly significantly higher than in benign nodules.

In the original workflow: Differences in CDR3 between clinicopathological groups were drawn on to build a classifier intended to discriminate distant-metastatic papillary thyroid cancer patients. Through MiXCR, TCRdb re-clonotyped the PCR reads. TCRdb, rather than the study authors, made the V and J calls. The repertoire has approximately 41,000 clones, 20% to 25% of them found once; the top ten carry approximately 15%. The entire patient cohort was treatment-naive prior to thyroid surgery. The V gene lost 0 bases and the J gene lost 5 bases, with 10 bases spanning the gap. This CDR3 comprises 14 residues. Per germline, CDR1 LGHNA and CDR2 YNFKEQ. This clone came up many times. Antigen: not known.

The gene calls are TRBV4-2 and TRBJ2-5; possibly TRBD2 for D (5 bases). The sequenced material came from tumor tissue. The sequence was obtained from a female donor with papillary thyroid cancer or a benign thyroid nodule (not recorded which). Some clones in this sample may be carry-over from other donors' samples. As DNA, the CDR3 is TGTGCCAGCAGCCAAGACGGGATGCGGGAGACCCAGTACTTC. It yields the protein CASSQDGMRETQYF.